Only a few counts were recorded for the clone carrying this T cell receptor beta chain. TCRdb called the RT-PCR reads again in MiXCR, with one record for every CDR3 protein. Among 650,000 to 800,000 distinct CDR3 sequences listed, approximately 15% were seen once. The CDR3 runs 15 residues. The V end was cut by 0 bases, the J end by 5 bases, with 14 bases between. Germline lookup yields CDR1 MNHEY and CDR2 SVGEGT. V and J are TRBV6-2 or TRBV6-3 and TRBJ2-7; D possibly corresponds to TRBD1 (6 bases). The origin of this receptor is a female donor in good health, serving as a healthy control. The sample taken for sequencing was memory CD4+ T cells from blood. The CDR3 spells CASSYSAAGAHEQYF. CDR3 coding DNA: TGTGCCAGCAGTTACTCAGCGGCAGGGGCTCACGAGCAGTACTTC.